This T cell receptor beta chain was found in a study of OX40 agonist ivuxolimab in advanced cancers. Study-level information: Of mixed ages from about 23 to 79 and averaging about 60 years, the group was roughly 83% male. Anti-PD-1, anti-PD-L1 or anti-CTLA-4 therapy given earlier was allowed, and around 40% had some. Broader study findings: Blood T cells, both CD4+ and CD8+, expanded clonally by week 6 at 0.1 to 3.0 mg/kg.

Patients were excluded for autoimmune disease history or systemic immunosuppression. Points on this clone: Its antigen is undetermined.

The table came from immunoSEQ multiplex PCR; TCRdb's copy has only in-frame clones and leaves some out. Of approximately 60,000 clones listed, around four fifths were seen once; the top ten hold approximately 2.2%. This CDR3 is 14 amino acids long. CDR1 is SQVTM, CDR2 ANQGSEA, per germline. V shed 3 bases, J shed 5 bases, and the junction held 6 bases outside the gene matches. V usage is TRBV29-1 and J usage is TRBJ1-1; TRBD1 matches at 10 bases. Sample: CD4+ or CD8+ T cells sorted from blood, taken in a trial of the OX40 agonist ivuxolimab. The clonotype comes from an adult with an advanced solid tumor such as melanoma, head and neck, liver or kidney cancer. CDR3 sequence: CSVESGTGVTEAFF. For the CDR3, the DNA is TGCAGCGTTGAGAGTGGGACAGGGGTTACTGAAGCTTTCTTT.